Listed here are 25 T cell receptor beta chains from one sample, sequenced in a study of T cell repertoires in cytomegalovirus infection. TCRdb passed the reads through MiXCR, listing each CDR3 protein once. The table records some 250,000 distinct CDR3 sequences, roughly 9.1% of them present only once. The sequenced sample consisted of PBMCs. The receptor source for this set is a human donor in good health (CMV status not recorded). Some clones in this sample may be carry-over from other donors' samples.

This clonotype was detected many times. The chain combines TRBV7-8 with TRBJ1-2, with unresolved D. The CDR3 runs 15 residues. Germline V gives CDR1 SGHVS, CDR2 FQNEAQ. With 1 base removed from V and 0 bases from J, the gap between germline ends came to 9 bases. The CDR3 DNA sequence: TGTGCCAGCAGCTTAGAGGGAGGCACTAACTATGGCTACACCTTC. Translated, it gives CASSLEGGTNYGYTF. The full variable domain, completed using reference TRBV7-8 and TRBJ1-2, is GAGVSQSPRYKVAKRGQDVALRCDPISGHVSLFWYQQALGQGPEFLTYFQNEAQLDKSGLPSDRFFAERPEGSVSTLKIQRTQQEDSAVYLCASSLEGGTNYGYTFGSGTRLTVV.

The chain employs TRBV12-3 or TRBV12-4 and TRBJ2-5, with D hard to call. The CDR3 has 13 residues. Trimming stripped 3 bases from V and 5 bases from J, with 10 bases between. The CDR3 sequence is CASSLFGQETQYF. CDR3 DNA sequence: TGTGCCAGCAGTTTGTTTGGGCAGGAGACCCAGTACTTC.

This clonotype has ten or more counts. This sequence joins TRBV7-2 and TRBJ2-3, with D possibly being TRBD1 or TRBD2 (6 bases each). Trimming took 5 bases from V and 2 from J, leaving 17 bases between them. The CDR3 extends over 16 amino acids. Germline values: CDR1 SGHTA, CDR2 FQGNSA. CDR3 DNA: TGTGCCAGCAGCGGGGGCTGGCGGGGCGACACAGATACGCAGTATTTT. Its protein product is CASSGGWRGDTDTQYF.

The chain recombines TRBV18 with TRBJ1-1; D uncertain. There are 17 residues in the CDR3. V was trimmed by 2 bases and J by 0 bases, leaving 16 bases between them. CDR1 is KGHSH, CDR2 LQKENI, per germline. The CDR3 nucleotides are TGTGCCAGCTCACCAGTGGGTGGGGTTATTATGAACACTGAAGCTTTCTTT. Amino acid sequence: CASSPVGGVIMNTEAFF.

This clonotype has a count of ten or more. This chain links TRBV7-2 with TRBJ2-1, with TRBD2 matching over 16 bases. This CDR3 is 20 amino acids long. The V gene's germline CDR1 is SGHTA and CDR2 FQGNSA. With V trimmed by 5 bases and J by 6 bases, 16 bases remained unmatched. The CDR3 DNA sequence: TGTGCCAGCAGCGGACAGGGGGCCGGGACTAGCGGGAGGGCGAGCAATGAGCAGTTCTTC. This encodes CASSGQGAGTSGRASNEQFF.

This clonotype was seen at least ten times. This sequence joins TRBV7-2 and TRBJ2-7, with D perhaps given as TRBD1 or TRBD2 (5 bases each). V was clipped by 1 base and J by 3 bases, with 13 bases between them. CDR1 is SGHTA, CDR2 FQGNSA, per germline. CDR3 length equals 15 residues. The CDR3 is CASSLVGPGGYEQYF. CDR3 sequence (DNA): TGTGCCAGCAGCTTAGTGGGACCTGGGGGCTACGAGCAGTACTTC.

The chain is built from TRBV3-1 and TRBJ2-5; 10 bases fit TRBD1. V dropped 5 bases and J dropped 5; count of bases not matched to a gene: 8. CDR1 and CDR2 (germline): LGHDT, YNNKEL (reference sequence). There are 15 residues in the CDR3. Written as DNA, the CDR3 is TGTGCCAGCAGCACCCGGGACAGGGGACGGGAGACCCAGTACTTC. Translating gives CASSTRDRGRETQYF.

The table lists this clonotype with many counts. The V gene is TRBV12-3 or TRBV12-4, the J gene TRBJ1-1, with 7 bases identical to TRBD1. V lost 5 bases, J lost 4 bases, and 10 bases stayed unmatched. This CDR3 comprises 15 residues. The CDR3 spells CASSPRGQSSTEAFF. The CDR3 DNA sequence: TGTGCCAGCAGTCCACGGGGACAGTCGAGCACTGAAGCTTTCTTT.

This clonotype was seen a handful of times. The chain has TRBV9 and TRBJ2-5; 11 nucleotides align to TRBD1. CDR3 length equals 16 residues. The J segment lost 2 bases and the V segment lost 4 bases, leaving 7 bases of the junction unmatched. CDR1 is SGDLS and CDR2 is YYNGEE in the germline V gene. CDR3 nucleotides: TGTGCCAGCAGCAGAGTGGGGACAGGGGGACAAGAGACCCAGTACTTC. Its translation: CASSRVGTGGQETQYF.

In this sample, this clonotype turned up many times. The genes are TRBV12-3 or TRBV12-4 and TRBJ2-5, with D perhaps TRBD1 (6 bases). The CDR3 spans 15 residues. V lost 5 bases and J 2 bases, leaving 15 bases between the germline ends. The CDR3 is CASSPRTDRQETQYF. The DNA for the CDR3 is TGTGCCAGCAGTCCGCGGACCGACAGGCAAGAGACCCAGTACTTC.

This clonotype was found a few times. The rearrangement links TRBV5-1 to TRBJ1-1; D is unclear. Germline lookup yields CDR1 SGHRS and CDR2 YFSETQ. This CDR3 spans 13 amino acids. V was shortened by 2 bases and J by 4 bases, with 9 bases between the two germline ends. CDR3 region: CASSLPEGTEAFF. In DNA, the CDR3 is TGCGCCAGCAGCTTACCCGAGGGCACTGAAGCTTTCTTT.

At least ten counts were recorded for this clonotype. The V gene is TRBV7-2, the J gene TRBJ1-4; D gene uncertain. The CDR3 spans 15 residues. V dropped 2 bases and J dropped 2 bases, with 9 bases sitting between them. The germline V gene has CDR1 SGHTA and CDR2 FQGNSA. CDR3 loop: CASSLLPATNEKLFF. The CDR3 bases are TGTGCCAGCAGCTTACTACCGGCCACTAATGAAAAACTGTTTTTT.

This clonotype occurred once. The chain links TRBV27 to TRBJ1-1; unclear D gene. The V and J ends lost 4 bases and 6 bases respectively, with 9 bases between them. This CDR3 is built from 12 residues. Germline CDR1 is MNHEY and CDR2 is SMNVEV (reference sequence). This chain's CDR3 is CASSSRMAEAFF. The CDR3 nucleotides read TGTGCCAGCAGTTCCCGGATGGCTGAAGCTTTCTTT.

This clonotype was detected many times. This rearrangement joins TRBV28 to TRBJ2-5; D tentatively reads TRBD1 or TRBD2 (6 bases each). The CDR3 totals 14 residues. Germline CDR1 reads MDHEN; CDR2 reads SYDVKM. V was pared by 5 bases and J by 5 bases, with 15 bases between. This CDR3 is CASSPPRGVETQYF. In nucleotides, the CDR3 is TGTGCCAGCAGTCCCCCGAGGGGGGTGGAGACCCAGTACTTC.

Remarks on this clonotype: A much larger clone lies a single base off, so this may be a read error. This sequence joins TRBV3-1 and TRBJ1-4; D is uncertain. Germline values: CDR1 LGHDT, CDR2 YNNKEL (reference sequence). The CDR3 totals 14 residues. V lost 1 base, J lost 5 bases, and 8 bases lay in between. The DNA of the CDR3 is TGTGCCAGCAGCCAAGTTCCCGGGAATGAAAAACTGTTTTTT. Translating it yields CASSQVPGNEKLFF. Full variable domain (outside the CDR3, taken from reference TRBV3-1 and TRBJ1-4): DTAVSQTPKYLVTQMGNDKSIKCEQNLGHDTMYWYKQDSKKFLKIMFSYNNKELIINETVPNRFSPKSPDKAHLNLHINSLELGDSAVYFCASSQVPGNEKLFFGSGTQLSVL.

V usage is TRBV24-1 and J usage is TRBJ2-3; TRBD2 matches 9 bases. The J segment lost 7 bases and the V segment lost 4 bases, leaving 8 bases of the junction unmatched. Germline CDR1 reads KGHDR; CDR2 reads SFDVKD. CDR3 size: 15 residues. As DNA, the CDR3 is TGTGCCACCAGTGACCGAGCGGGGGGCAGGAATACGCAGTATTTT. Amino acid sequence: CATSDRAGGRNTQYF.

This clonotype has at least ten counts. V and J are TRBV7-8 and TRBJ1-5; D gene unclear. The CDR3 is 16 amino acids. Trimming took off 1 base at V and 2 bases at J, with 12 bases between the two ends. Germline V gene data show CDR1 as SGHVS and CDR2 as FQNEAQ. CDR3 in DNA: TGTGCCAGCAGCTTAGTAGGCAGAAACCGCAATCAGCCCCAGCATTTT. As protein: CASSLVGRNRNQPQHF.

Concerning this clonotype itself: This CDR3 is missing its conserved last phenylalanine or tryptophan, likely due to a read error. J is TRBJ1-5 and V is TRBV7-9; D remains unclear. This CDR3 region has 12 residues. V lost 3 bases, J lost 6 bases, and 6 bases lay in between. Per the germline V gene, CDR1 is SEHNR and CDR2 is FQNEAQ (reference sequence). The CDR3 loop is CASSFGGQPQHS. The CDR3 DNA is TGTGCCAGCAGCTTTGGTGGTCAGCCCCAGCATTCT.

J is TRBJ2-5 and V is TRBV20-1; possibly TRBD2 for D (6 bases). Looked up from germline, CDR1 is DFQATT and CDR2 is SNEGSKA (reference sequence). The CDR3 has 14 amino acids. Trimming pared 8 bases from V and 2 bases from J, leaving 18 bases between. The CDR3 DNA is TGCAGTTCAGAGTGGGCGGGGTCACAAGAGACCCAGTACTTC. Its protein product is CSSEWAGSQETQYF.

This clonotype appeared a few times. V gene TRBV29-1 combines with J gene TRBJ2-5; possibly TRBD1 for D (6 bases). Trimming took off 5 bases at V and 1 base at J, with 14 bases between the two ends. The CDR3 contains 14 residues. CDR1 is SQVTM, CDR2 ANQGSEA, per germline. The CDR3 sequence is CSVQRTVPQETQYF. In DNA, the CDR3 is TGCAGCGTTCAAAGGACAGTTCCCCAAGAGACCCAGTACTTC.

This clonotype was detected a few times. The CDR3 DNA is TGCGCCAGCAGCCTAAGCCAGGGGCAAGGAGATACGCAGTATTTT. This encodes CASSLSQGQGDTQYF. The chain carries TRBV4-1 and TRBJ2-3; possible D gene TRBD1, 6 bases. The CDR3 runs 15 residues. V was pared by 4 bases and J by 5 bases, with 16 bases between. Germline loops: CDR1 MGHRA, CDR2 YSYEKL.

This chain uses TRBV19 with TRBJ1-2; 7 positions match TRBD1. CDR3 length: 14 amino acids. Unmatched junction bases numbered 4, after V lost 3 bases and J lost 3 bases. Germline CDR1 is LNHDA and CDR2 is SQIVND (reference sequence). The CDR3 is CASSITGDYYGYTF. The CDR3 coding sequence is TGTGCCAGTAGTATTACAGGGGACTACTATGGCTACACCTTC.

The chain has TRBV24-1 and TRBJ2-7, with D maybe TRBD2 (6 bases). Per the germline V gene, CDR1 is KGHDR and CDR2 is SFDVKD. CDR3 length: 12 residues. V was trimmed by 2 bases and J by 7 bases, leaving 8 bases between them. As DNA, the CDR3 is TGTGCCACCAGTGATTCCGGGAGAGAGCAGTACTTC. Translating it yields CATSDSGREQYF.

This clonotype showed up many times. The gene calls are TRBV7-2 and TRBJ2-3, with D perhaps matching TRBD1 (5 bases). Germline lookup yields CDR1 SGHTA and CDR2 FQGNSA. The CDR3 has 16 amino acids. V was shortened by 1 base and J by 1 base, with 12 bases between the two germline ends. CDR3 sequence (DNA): TGTGCCAGCAGCTTAGGATCTGGGGCAGGCACAGATACGCAGTATTTT. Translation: CASSLGSGAGTDTQYF.

DNA for the CDR3: TGTGCCAGCAGCCCTATATCGACCTATAATTCACCCCTCCACTTT. Amino acid sequence: CASSPISTYNSPLHF. The chain is built from TRBV7-9 and TRBJ1-6; D is ambiguous. V was shortened by 5 bases and J by 2 bases, with 10 bases between the two germline ends. CDR3 length: 15 residues. Germline values: CDR1 SEHNR, CDR2 FQNEAQ (reference sequence).